This T cell receptor beta chain was identified during a study of T-cell memory formation after mild COVID-19. About this clonotype: Its target is not known.

TCRdb reprocessed the 5' RACE reads with MiXCR, giving one entry per CDR3 protein. The data contain approximately 350,000 distinct CDR3 sequences, approximately 15% of them singletons. Study outcomes and limitations: The pre-infection memory compartment contained some responding clones, suggesting cross-reactive memory joined.

Germline V gene data show CDR1 as MNHEY and CDR2 as SMNVEV (reference sequence). This CDR3 contains 15 residues. V was cut by 8 bases and J by 7 bases, with 21 bases left in between. V usage is TRBV27 and J usage is TRBJ2-1; D ambiguous. This clonotype originated in a man between 18 and 29 years old who had mild COVID-19 (a few samples of this study predate the infection). Cell type and time point are not known. The specimen sequenced was PBMCs or a T cell subset sorted from them (not recorded which). The CDR3 here is CASGPDRTVRNEQFF. The DNA for the CDR3 is TGTGCCAGCGGACCGGACCGGACGGTCAGGAATGAGCAGTTCTTC.